This T cell receptor (beta chain) stems from a study of T-cell memory formation after mild COVID-19. Study-wide points: Contracting clones from day 15 to 85 showed balanced CD4/CD8; later expanders favored CD4+.

V shed 3 bases, J shed 1 base, and the junction held 3 bases outside the gene matches. Germline values: CDR1 DFQATT, CDR2 SNEGSKA (reference sequence). The CDR3 contains 15 residues. This clonotype came up a few times. Its antigen is undetermined. TCRdb analysed the 5' RACE reads with MiXCR anew, one entry per CDR3 protein. The data show 200,000 to 300,000 distinct CDR3 sequences, 15% to 19% seen once. This receptor was taken from an adult woman who had mild COVID-19 (a few samples of this study predate the infection). Cell type and time point are not known. The rearrangement joins TRBV20-1 to TRBJ2-1; 10 positions agree with TRBD2. Sequencing was done on a sample of PBMCs or a T cell subset sorted from them (not recorded which). The CDR3 sequence is CSARVSGGSYNEQFF. CDR3 in DNA: TGCAGTGCTAGGGTTAGCGGGGGGTCCTACAATGAGCAGTTCTTC.